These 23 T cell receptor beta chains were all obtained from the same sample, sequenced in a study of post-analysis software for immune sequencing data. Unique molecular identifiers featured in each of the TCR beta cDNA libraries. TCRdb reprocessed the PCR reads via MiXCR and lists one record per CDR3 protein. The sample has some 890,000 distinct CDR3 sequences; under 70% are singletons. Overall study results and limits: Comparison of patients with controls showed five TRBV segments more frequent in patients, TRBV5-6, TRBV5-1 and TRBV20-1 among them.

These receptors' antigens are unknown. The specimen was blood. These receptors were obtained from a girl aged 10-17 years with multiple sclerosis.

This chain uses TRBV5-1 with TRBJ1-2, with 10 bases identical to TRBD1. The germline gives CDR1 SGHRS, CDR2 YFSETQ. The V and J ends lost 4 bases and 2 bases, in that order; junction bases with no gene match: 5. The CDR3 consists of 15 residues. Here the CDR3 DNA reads TGCGCCAGCAGCGGGGGACAGGGGAACAACTATGGCTACACCTTC. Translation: CASSGGQGNNYGYTF. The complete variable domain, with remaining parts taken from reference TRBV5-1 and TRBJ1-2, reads KAGVTQTPRYLIKTRGQQVTLSCSPISGHRSVSWYQQTPGQGLQFLFEYFSETQRNKGNFPGRFSGRQFSNSRSEMNVSTLELGDSALYLCASSGGQGNNYGYTFGSGTRLTVV.

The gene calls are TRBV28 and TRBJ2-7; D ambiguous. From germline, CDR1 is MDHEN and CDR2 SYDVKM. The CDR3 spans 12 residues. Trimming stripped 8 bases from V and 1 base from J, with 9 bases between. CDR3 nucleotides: TGTGCCAGCTGCCGACAATCCTACGAGCAGTACTTC. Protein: CASCRQSYEQYF.

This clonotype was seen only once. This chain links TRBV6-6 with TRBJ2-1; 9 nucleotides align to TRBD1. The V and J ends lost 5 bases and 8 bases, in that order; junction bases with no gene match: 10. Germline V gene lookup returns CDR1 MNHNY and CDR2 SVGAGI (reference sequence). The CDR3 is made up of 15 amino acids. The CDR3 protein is CASSNLDRGVDEQFF. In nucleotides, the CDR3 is TGTGCCAGCAGTAACCTGGACAGGGGCGTCGATGAGCAGTTCTTC.

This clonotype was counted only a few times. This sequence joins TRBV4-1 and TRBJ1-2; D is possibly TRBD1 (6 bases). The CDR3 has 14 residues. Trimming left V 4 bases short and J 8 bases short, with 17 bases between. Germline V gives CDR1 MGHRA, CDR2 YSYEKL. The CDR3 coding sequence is TGCGCCAGCAGCCCAGCTCCGGGGGCGCGAGGCTACACCTTC. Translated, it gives CASSPAPGARGYTF.

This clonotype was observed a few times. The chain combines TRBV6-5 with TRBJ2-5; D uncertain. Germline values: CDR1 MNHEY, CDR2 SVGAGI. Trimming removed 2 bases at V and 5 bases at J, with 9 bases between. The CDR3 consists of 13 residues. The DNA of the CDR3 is TGTGCCAGCAGTTACGGGCAGGCGGAGACCCAGTACTTC. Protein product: CASSYGQAETQYF.

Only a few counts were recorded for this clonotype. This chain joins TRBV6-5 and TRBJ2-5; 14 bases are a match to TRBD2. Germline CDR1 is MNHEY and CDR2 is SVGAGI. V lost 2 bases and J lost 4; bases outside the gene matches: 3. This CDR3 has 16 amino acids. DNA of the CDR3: TGTGCCAGCAGTTACACCGGGACTAGCGGGGGAGAGACCCAGTACTTC. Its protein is CASSYTGTSGGETQYF.

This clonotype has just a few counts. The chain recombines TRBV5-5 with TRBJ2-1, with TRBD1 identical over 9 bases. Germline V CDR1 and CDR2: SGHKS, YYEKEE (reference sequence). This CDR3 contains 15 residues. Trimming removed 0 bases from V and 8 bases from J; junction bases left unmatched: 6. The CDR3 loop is CASSLEGQGGDEQFF. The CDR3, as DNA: TGTGCCAGCAGCTTGGAGGGACAGGGTGGCGATGAGCAGTTCTTC.

The CDR3 DNA follows: TGTGCCAGTCCCAAGGGTTCAGGGGCCAACGTCCTGACTTTC. This translates into CASPKGSGANVLTF. This chain uses TRBV7-9 with TRBJ2-6; D remains ambiguous. The CDR3 is 14 residues long. CDR1 SEHNR and CDR2 FQNEAQ come from the germline V gene (reference sequence). The ends were cut back, 9 bases at V and 4 bases at J, with 13 bases in the middle.

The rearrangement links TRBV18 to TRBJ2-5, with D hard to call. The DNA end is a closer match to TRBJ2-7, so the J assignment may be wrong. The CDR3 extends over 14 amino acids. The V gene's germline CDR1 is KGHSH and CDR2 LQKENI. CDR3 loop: CASSPTLGPYEQYF. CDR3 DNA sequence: TGTGCCAGCTCACCGACCCTTGGCCCCTACGAGCAGTACTTC.

In DNA, the CDR3 is TGCGCCAGCAGCCCTGGAAGGGATGCCTCCTCACAGTTCTTC. It specifies CASSPGRDASSQFF. The chain couples TRBV5-1 to TRBJ2-1; D not certain. Trimming took 4 bases from V and 13 from J, leaving 21 bases between them. The germline V gene encodes CDR1 SGHRS and CDR2 YFSETQ. The CDR3 sequence is 14 residues long.

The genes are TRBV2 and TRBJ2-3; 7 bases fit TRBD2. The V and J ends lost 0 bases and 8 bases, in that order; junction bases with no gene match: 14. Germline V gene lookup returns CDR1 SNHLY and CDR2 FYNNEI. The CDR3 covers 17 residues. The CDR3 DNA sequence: TGTGCCAGCAGTGAAGCGGCGGGGGTCGGAGAGGTTGGTACGCAGTATTTT. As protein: CASSEAAGVGEVGTQYF.

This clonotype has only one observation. CDR3 amino acids: CATTTGYTYEQYF. Here the CDR3 DNA reads TGTGCCACTACGACAGGTTATACCTACGAGCAGTACTTC. The chain joins TRBV25-1 to TRBJ2-4, with D perhaps TRBD1 (6 bases). The J call may be incorrect, as the DNA end agrees better with TRBJ2-7. This CDR3 is 13 amino acids long. Germline loops: CDR1 MGHDK, CDR2 SYGVNS.

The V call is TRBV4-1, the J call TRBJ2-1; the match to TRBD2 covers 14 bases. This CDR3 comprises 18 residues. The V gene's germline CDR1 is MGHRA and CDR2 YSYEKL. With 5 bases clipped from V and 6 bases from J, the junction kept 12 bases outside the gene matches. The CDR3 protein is CASSSGGGTSGSINEQFF. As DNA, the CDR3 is TGCGCCAGCAGCTCCGGTGGAGGGACTAGCGGGAGTATCAATGAGCAGTTCTTC.

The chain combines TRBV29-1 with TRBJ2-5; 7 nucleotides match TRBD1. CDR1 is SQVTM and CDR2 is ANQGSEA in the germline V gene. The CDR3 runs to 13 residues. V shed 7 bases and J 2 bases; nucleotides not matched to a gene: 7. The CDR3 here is CSAARDRQETQYF. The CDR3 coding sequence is TGCAGCGCAGCCCGGGACAGACAAGAGACCCAGTACTTC.

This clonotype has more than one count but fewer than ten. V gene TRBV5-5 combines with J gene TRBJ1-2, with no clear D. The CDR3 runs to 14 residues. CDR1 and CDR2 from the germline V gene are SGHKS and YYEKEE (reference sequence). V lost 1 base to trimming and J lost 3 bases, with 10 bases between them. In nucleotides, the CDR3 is TGTGCCAGCAGCTTGTACGACTCTCACTATGGCTACACCTTC. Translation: CASSLYDSHYGYTF.

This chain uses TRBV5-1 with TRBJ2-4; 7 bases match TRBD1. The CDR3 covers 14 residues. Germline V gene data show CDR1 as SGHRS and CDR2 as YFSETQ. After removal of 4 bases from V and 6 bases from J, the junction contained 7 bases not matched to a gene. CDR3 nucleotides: TGCGCCAGCAGCGCGACAGGGTCACGAAACATTCAGTACTTC. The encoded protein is CASSATGSRNIQYF.

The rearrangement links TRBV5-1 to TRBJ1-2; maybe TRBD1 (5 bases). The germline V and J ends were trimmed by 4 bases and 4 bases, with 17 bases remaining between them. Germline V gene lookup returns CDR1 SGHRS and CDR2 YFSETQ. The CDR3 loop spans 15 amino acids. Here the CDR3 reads CASSLTGTEIYGYTF. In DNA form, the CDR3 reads TGCGCCAGCAGCCTTACCGGGACGGAGATCTATGGCTACACCTTC.

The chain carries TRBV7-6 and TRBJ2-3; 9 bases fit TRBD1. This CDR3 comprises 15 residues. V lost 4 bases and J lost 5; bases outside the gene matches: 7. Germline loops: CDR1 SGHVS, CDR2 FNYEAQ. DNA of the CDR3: TGTGCCAGCAGCTCGGGACAGGGTGGAGGAGATACGCAGTATTTT. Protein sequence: CASSSGQGGGDTQYF.

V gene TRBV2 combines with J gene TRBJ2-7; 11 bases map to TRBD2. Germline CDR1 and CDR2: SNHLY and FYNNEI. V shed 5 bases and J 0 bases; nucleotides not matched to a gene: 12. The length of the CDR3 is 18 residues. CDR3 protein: CASSLPKLAGVNSYEQYF. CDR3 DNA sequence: TGTGCCAGCAGTCTACCGAAACTAGCGGGAGTCAACTCCTACGAGCAGTACTTC.

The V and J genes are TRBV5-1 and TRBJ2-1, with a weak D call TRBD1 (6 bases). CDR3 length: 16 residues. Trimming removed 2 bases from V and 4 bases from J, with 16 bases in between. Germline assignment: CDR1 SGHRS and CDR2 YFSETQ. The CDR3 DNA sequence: TGCGCCAGCAGCTTAGGTCCGGGACAAGAATACAATGAGCAGTTCTTC. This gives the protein CASSLGPGQEYNEQFF. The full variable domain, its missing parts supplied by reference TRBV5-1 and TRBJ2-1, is KAGVTQTPRYLIKTRGQQVTLSCSPISGHRSVSWYQQTPGQGLQFLFEYFSETQRNKGNFPGRFSGRQFSNSRSEMNVSTLELGDSALYLCASSLGPGQEYNEQFFGPGTRLTVL.

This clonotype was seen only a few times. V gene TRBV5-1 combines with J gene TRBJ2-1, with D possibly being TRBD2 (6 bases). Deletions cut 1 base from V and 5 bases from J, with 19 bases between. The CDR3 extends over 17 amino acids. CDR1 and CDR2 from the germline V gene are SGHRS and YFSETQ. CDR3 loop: CASSLKAAGQGNNEQFF. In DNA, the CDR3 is TGCGCCAGCAGCTTGAAGGCGGCGGGGCAGGGAAACAATGAGCAGTTCTTC.

Here the CDR3 DNA reads TGCGCCAGCGGAGACACCGCTAGCACAGATACGCAGTATTTT. It yields the protein CASGDTASTDTQYF. The chain carries TRBV5-1 and TRBJ2-3; no reliable D call. The ends were cut back, 7 bases at V and 0 bases at J, with 12 bases in the middle. CDR3 length equals 14 residues. Germline CDR1 is SGHRS and CDR2 is YFSETQ. Complete variable domain (other parts from reference TRBV5-1 and TRBJ2-3): KAGVTQTPRYLIKTRGQQVTLSCSPISGHRSVSWYQQTPGQGLQFLFEYFSETQRNKGNFPGRFSGRQFSNSRSEMNVSTLELGDSALYLCASGDTASTDTQYFGPGTRLTVL.

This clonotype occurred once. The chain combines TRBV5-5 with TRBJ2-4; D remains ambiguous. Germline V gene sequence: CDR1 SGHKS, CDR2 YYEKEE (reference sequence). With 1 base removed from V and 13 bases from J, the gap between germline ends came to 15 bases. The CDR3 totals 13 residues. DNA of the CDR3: TGTGCCAGCAGCTTGTTGGAAAGTTTTCGGCAGTACTTC. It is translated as CASSLLESFRQYF. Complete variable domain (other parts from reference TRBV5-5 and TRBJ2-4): DAGVTQSPTHLIKTRGQQVTLRCSPISGHKSVSWYQQVLGQGPQFIFQYYEKEERGRGNFPDRFSARQFPNYSSELNVNALLLGDSALYLCASSLLESFRQYFGAGTRLSVL.